Listed below are T cell receptor beta chains from one sample, sequenced in a study of blood T cell repertoires in COVID-19. Clones were sequenced by immunoSEQ multiplex PCR, and TCRdb holds only the in-frame ones, with some missing. The sample yields around 250,000 clones, roughly 83% seen once. The sequenced material came from peripheral blood. The source of these receptors is an older man with acute or convalescent COVID-19. Each CDR3 is given with its conserved first and last residue. Fields, in order: V gene, D gene, clone size, CDR3 length, J gene, CDR3 DNA, CDR3 protein. D genes are given only for firm matches. Size is stated for part of the rows, as once, few or many counts, or as a class when the clone is expanded.

>TRBV2|TRBD1|.|13|TRBJ1-3
TGTGCCAGCAGTGAGTGGCAGGGGGCCAAATGGCATTTT
CASSEWQGAKWHF
>TRBV6-5|.|.|14|TRBJ1-4
TGTGCCACCAAAGGGGCTCAGGCTAATGAAAAACTGTTTTTT
CATKGAQANEKLFF
>TRBV7-2|TRBD1|.|13|TRBJ1-4
TGTGCCAGCACCCCCAGACAGGGGCAGAAACTGTTTTTT
CASTPRQGQKLFF
>TRBV5-4|.|.|14|TRBJ1-5
TGTGCCAGCAGCTTGTTCGGGGGCAATCAGCCCCAGCATTTT
CASSLFGGNQPQHF
>TRBV7-9|.|.|12|TRBJ2-2
TGTGCCAGCAGCTTCAGCGCCGGGGAGCTGTTTTTT
CASSFSAGELFF
>TRBV7-9|.|.|13|TRBJ1-5
TGTGCCAGCAGTCCCGGGATTTCGGAGCCCCAGCATTTT
CASSPGISEPQHF
>TRBV19|TRBD2|.|20|TRBJ2-3
TGTGCCAGTAGTATAATACGAAGGAGCGTCGCGGGAGGACGCACAGATACGCAGTATTTT
CASSIIRRSVAGGRTDTQYF
>TRBV19|.|.|11|TRBJ2-5
TGTGCCAGTAGTAAATCGGAGGTCCAGTACTTC
CASSKSEVQYF
>TRBV5-1|.|.|13|TRBJ1-5
TGCGCCAGCAGCTTGTATACAAATCAGCCCCAGCATTTT
CASSLYTNQPQHF
>TRBV5-1|.|.|14|TRBJ1-2
TGCGCCAGCAGGGGAGGAGCAGCTAACTATGGCTACACCTTC
CASRGGAANYGYTF
>TRBV7-6|.|.|15|TRBJ1-5
TGTGCCAGCAGCACTCAGGGGAGTGGCAATCAGCCCCAGCATTTT
CASSTQGSGNQPQHF
>TRBV2|.|.|15|TRBJ1-1
TGTGCCACCCTATTGCACCTCGGGCGGGGAACTGAAGCTTTCTTT
CATLLHLGRGTEAFF
>TRBV5-1|TRBD2|.|17|TRBJ2-1
TGCGCCAGCAGCGGGGGACTAGCGGTTAGCTCCTACAATGAGCAGTTCTTC
CASSGGLAVSSYNEQFF
>TRBV28|.|once|14|TRBJ1-6
TGTGCCAGCATCGACCTCCCAGGAAATTCACCCCTCCACTTT
CASIDLPGNSPLHF
>TRBV5-1|TRBD2|.|16|TRBJ2-3
TGCGCCAGCAGCTTGGTGGGGACTAGCGGCACAGATACGCAGTATTTT
CASSLVGTSGTDTQYF
>TRBV2|.|.|13|TRBJ2-1
TGTGCCAGCAGGTACACTAGGCTCGATGAGCAGTTCTTC
CASRYTRLDEQFF
>TRBV4-1|TRBD1|.|19|TRBJ2-6
TGCGCCAGCAGCCTAGGTTCGGGACAGGGTCTATCTGGGGCCAACGTCCTGACTTTC
CASSLGSGQGLSGANVLTF
>TRBV10-3|TRBD1|few|13|TRBJ1-5
TGTGCCATCAGTGTGACAGGGACGCAGCCCCAGCATTTT
CAISVTGTQPQHF
>TRBV7-2|.|once|16|TRBJ1-4
TGTGCCAGCAGCTTAGCGCGGAGGGGAAGAGATGAAAAACTGTTTTTT
CASSLARRGRDEKLFF
>TRBV15|.|.|13|TRBJ2-7
TGTGCCACCAGCAGAGACCCCGGAGGAGAGCAGTACTTC
CATSRDPGGEQYF